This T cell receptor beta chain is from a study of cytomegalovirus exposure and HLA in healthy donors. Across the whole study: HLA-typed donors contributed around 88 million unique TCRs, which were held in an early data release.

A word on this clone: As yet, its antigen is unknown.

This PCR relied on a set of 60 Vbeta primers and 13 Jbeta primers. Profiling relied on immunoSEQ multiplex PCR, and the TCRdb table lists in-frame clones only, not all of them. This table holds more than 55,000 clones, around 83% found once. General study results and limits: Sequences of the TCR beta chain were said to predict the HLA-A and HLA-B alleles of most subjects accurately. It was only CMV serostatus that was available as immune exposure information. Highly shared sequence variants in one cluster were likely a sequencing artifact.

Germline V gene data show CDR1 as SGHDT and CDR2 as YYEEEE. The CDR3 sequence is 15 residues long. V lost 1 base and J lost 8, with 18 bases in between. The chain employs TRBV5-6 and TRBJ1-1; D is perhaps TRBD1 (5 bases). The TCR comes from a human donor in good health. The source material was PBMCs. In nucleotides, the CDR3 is TGTGCCAGCAGCTTGTGGTACGTCCAAAGGGGAGAAGCTTTCTTT. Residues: CASSLWYVQRGEAFF.